A single sample gave rise to the 11 T cell receptor beta chains below, sequenced in a study of blood T cells in healthy people across ages. Through a sample-barcoded 5' primer and a J-beta primer mix, a second PCR was run for roughly 7 to 12 cycles. MiXCR, run by TCRdb on the 5' RACE reads, gives a single entry per CDR3 protein. The repertoire holds approximately 600,000 distinct CDR3 sequences, 58% seen once, with 30% to 40% in the top ten. Sequencing was performed on blood. Receptors were obtained from a man between 60 and 75 years old in good health.

This clonotype was counted ten times or more. V is TRBV5-1 and J is TRBJ1-2, with D possibly TRBD1 on 6 matching bases. The germline gives CDR1 SGHRS, CDR2 YFSETQ. CDR3 size: 13 residues. The germline V and J ends were trimmed by 3 bases and 3 bases, with 9 bases remaining between them. The CDR3 loop is CASSSSGDYGYTF. The CDR3 DNA sequence: TGCGCCAGCAGCTCGTCAGGGGACTATGGCTACACCTTC.

The chain employs TRBV6-6 and TRBJ2-5, with 11 bases matching TRBD2. V lost 7 bases to trimming and J lost 0 bases; unmatched junction nucleotides: 4. The CDR3 has 15 amino acids. Germline CDR1 is MNHNY and CDR2 is SVGAGI (reference sequence). CDR3 coding DNA: TGTGCCAGCATCGGACTAGCGGGTAACCAAGAGACCCAGTACTTC. Translating it yields CASIGLAGNQETQYF.

The V call is TRBV7-8, the J call TRBJ2-5; 12 nucleotides agree with TRBD2. This CDR3 spans 18 amino acids. The junction had 8 bases not matched to a gene; V was cut back by 1 base and J by 2 bases. The germline V gene encodes CDR1 SGHVS and CDR2 FQNEAQ. The CDR3 here is CASSLGRTSGAGQETQYF. Here the CDR3 DNA reads TGTGCCAGCAGCTTAGGGCGGACTAGCGGGGCCGGTCAAGAGACCCAGTACTTC.

The chain employs TRBV6-1 and TRBJ1-2, with a tentative D call TRBD1 (6 bases). Germline CDR1 reads MNHNS; CDR2 reads SASEGT. This CDR3 has 14 amino acids. V lost 1 base and J lost 4, with 10 bases in between. In nucleotides, the CDR3 is TGTGCCAGCAGTGAAGACGGGGGCGCCTATGGCTACACCTTC. Protein product: CASSEDGGAYGYTF.

The table lists this clonotype with a count of one. This chain connects TRBV12-3 or TRBV12-4 to TRBJ2-1; 10 nucleotides align to TRBD2. This CDR3 spans 20 amino acids. J lost 2 bases, V lost 5 bases, and 18 bases had no gene match. The DNA for the CDR3 is TGTGCCAGCAGTCCATTATCCCCGGGACTAGCGTCTCTTACCTACAATGAGCAGTTCTTC. This sequence encodes CASSPLSPGLASLTYNEQFF.

The chain recombines TRBV19 with TRBJ2-1; 8 bases line up with TRBD2. CDR3 length: 17 amino acids. V trimming: 5 bases; J trimming: 1 base; junction bases outside the gene matches: 10. Germline CDR1 and CDR2: LNHDA and SQIVND (reference sequence). CDR3 nucleotide sequence: TGTGCCAGTAGTCCGACGGCGGGGGGCCCTTCCTACAATGAGCAGTTCTTC. It codes for CASSPTAGGPSYNEQFF.

The chain couples TRBV20-1 to TRBJ2-3; D call uncertain. Germline V gives CDR1 DFQATT, CDR2 SNEGSKA (reference sequence). The germline V and J ends were trimmed by 0 bases and 2 bases, with 12 bases remaining between them. The CDR3 is 15 residues long. The CDR3 spells CSARDGKTFTDTQYF. In DNA form, the CDR3 reads TGCAGTGCTAGAGATGGGAAAACCTTCACAGATACGCAGTATTTT.

The chain has TRBV15 and TRBJ2-1, with TRBD1 matching 9 bases. The germline V gene encodes CDR1 LNHNV and CDR2 YYDKDF (reference sequence). The V and J ends lost 2 bases and 14 bases, in that order; junction bases with no gene match: 4. The CDR3 runs 12 residues. In nucleotides, the CDR3 is TGTGCCACCAGCAGAAACTGGGACAGGGAGTTCTTC. Residues: CATSRNWDREFF.

J is TRBJ2-7 and V is TRBV20-1, with D unresolved. The J call may be faulty, since TRBJ2-5 better matches the DNA end. Germline V CDR1 and CDR2: DFQATT, SNEGSKA (reference sequence). The CDR3 runs to 13 residues. CDR3 region: CSARDRTRETQYF. The CDR3 DNA follows: TGCAGTGCTAGAGACAGGACGAGGGAGACCCAGTACTTC.

The DNA of the CDR3 is TGTGCCACCAGCAGCCGGGACAGGGGCGCCTACGAGCAGTACTTC. It specifies CATSSRDRGAYEQYF. This chain joins TRBV15 and TRBJ2-7; TRBD1 aligns across 10 bases. The CDR3 is made up of 15 amino acids. CDR1 is LNHNV, CDR2 YYDKDF, per germline (reference sequence). V was clipped by 3 bases and J by 2 bases; unmatched bases: 4.

V usage is TRBV9 and J usage is TRBJ2-1; TRBD2 matches at 10 bases. Looked up from germline, CDR1 is SGDLS and CDR2 is YYNGEE. The CDR3 is made up of 16 amino acids. V gave up 0 bases and J gave up 7 bases; unmatched junction bases: 7. CDR3 amino acids: CASSVAPAGGPNEQFF. The CDR3 DNA is TGTGCCAGCAGCGTAGCCCCAGCGGGGGGGCCGAATGAGCAGTTCTTC.